This T cell receptor (beta chain) emerged from a study of T-cell memory formation after mild COVID-19. This clonotype has only a few counts. Each CDR3 protein is one row after TCRdb ran MiXCR on the 5' RACE reads. The sample holds 190,000 or so distinct CDR3 sequences, around 21% seen once. Germline values: CDR1 SGHNT, CDR2 YYREEE (reference sequence). The V gene lost 5 bases and the J gene lost 6 bases, with 21 bases spanning the gap. The CDR3 has 15 amino acids. This TCR derives from an adult woman who had mild COVID-19 (a few samples of this study predate the infection). Cell type and time point are not known. Source material: PBMCs or a T cell subset sorted from them (not recorded which). J is TRBJ2-7 and V is TRBV5-4; a possible D gene is TRBD2 (6 bases). The CDR3 coding sequence is TGTGCCAGCAGTTCGGAAGCGGGCTGGATGGGCGAGCAGTACTTC. Its translation: CASSSEAGWMGEQYF.